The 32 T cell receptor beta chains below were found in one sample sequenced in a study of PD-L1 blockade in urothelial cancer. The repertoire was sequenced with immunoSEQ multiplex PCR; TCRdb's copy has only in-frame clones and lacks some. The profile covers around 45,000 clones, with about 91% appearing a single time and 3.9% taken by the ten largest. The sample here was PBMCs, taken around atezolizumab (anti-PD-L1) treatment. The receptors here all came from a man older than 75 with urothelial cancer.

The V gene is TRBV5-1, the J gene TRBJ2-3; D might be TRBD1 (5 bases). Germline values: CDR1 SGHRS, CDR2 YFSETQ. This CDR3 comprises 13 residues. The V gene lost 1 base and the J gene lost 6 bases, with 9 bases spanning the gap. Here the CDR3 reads CASSLRGSDTQYF. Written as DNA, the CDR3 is TGCGCCAGCAGCTTGAGGGGTTCGGATACGCAGTATTTT.

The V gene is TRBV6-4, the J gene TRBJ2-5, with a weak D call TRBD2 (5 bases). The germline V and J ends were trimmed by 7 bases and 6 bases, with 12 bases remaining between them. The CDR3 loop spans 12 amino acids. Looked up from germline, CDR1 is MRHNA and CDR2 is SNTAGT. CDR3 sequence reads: CASIKGVQTQYF. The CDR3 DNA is TGTGCCAGCATCAAGGGAGTACAGACCCAGTACTTC.

CDR3 coding DNA: TGCGCCAGCAGCTCCAAGGGGGCCGGGACAGGGTATGAAAAACTGTTTTTT. Translation gives CASSSKGAGTGYEKLFF. V and J are TRBV5-1 and TRBJ1-4; 9 nucleotides line up with TRBD1. Germline V gene data show CDR1 as SGHRS and CDR2 as YFSETQ. Trimming removed 3 bases from V and 6 bases from J; junction bases left unmatched: 12. The CDR3 is 17 amino acids. Supplemented by reference TRBV5-1 and TRBJ1-4, the full variable domain reads KAGVTQTPRYLIKTRGQQVTLSCSPISGHRSVSWYQQTPGQGLQFLFEYFSETQRNKGNFPGRFSGRQFSNSRSEMNVSTLELGDSALYLCASSSKGAGTGYEKLFFGSGTQLSVL.

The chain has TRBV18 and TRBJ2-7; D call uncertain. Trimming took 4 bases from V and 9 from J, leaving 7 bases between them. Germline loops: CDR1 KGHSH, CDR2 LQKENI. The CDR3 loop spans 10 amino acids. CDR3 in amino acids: CASSRRLQYF. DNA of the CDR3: TGTGCCAGCTCACGGCGGTTGCAGTACTTC.

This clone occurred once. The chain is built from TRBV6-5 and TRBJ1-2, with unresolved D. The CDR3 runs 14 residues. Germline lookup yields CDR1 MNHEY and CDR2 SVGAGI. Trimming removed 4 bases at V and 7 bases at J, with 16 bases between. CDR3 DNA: TGTGCCAGCAGTTCGTCCCGACCGCCGGGTGGCTACACCTTC. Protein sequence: CASSSSRPPGGYTF.

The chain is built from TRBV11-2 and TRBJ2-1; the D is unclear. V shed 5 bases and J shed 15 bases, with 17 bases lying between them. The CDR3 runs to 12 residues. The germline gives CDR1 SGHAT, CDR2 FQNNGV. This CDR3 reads CASSHRAVSLFF. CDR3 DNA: TGTGCCAGCAGCCATCGCGCGGTGTCTTTGTTCTTC. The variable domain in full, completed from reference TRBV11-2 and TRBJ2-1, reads EAGVAQSPRYKIIEKRQSVAFWCNPISGHATLYWYQQILGQGPKLLIQFQNNGVVDDSQLPKDRFSAERLKGVDSTLKIQPAKLEDSAVYLCASSHRAVSLFFGPGTRLTVL.

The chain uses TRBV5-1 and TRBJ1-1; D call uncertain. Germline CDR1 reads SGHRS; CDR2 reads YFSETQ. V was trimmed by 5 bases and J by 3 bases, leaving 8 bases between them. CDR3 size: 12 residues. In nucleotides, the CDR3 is TGCGCCAGCAGAAACCCGGACACTGAAGCTTTCTTT. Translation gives CASRNPDTEAFF.

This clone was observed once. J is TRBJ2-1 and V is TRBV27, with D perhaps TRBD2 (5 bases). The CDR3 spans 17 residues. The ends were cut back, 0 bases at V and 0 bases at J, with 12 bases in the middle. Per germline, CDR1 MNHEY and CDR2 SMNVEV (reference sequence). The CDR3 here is CASSLSVGAASYNEQFF. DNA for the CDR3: TGTGCCAGCAGTTTATCGGTCGGAGCGGCCTCCTACAATGAGCAGTTCTTC.

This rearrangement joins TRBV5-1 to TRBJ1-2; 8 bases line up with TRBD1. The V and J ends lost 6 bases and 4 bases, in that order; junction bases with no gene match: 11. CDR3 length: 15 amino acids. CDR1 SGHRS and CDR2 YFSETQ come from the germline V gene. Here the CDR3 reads CASNPGQGGIYGYTF. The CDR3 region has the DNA TGCGCCAGCAACCCAGGACAGGGAGGGATCTATGGCTACACCTTC.

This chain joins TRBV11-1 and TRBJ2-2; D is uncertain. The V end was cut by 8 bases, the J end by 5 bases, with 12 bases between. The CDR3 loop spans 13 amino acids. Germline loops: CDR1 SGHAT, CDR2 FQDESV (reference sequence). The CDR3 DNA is TGTGCCAGCGGAGTATCAGAGACCGGGGAGCTGTTTTTT. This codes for CASGVSETGELFF.

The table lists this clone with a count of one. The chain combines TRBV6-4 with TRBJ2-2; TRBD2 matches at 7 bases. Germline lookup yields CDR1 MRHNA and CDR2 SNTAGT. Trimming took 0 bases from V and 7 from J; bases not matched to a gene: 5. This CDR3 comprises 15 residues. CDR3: CASSDSPGGGGELFF. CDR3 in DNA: TGTGCCAGCAGTGACTCGCCGGGAGGAGGCGGGGAGCTGTTTTTT.

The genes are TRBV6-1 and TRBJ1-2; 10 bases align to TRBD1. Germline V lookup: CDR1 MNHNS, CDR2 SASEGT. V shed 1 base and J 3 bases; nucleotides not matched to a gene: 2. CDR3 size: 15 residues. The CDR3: CASSEGGQGHYGYTF. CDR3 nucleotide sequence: TGTGCCAGCAGTGAAGGGGGACAGGGGCACTATGGCTACACCTTC.

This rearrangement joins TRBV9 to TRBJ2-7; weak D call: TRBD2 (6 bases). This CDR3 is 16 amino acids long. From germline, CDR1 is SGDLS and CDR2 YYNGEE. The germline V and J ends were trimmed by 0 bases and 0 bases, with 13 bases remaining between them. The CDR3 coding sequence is TGTGCCAGCAGCGTAGGCCCGGGGGAATCCTCCTACGAGCAGTACTTC. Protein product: CASSVGPGESSYEQYF.

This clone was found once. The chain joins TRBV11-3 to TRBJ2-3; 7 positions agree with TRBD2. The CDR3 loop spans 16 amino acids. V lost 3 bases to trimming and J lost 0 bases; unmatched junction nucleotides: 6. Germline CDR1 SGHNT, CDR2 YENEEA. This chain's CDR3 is CASSFGGGASTDTQYF. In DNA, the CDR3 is TGTGCCAGCAGCTTCGGCGGGGGAGCTAGCACAGATACGCAGTATTTT. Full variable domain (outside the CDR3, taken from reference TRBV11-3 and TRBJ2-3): EAGVVQSPRYKIIEKKQPVAFWCNPISGHNTLYWYLQNLGQGPELLIRYENEEAVDDSQLPKDRFSAERLKGVDSTLKIQPAELGDSAVYLCASSFGGGASTDTQYFGPGTRLTVL.

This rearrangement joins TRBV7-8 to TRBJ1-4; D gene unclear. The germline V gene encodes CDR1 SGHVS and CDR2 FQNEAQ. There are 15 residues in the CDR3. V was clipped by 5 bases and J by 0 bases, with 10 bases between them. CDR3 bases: TGTGCCAGCAGCGCGGCAAGTTCAACTAATGAAAAACTGTTTTTT. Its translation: CASSAASSTNEKLFF.

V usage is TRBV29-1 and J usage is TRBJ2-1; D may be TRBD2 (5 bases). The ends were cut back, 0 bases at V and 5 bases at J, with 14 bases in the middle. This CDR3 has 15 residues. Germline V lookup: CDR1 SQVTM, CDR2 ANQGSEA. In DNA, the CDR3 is TGCAGCGTTGAAGACTTCCGGGAACGGAACAATGAGCAGTTCTTC. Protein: CSVEDFRERNNEQFF.

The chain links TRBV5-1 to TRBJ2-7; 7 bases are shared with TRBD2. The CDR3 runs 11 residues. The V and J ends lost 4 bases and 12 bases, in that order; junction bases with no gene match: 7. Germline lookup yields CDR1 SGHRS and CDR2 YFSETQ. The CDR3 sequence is CASSPGLGAYF. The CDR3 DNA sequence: TGCGCCAGCAGCCCCGGACTAGGCGCGTACTTC.

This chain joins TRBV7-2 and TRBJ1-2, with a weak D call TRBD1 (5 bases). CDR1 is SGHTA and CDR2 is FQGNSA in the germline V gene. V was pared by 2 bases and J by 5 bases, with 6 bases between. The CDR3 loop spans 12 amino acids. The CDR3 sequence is CASSLRQYGYTF. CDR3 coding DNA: TGTGCCAGCAGCTTAAGACAGTATGGCTACACCTTC. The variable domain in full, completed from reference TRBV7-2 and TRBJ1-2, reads GAGVSQSPSNKVTEKGKDVELRCDPISGHTALYWYRQSLGQGLEFLIYFQGNSAPDKSGLPSDRFSAERTGGSVSTLTIQRTQQEDSAVYLCASSLRQYGYTFGSGTRLTVV.

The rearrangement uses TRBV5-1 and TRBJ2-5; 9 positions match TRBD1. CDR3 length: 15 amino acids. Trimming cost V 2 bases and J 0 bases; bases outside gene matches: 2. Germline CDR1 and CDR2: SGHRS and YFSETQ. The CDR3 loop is CASSLQGADQETQYF. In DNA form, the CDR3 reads TGCGCCAGCAGCTTACAGGGGGCCGACCAAGAGACCCAGTACTTC.

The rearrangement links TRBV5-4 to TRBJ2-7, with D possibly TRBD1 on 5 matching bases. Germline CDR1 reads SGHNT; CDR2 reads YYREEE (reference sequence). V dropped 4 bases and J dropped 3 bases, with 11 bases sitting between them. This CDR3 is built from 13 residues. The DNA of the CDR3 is TGTGCCAGCAGCCCTGGACAAAGCTACGAGCAGTACTTC. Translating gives CASSPGQSYEQYF.

The CDR3 region has the DNA TGTGCCTGGGCGCCCGGGCGGGAGCCCGGGGAGCTGTTTTTT. Translation: CAWAPGREPGELFF. The chain uses TRBV30 and TRBJ2-2; 7 nucleotides match TRBD2. Germline values: CDR1 GTSNPN, CDR2 SVGIG (reference sequence). This CDR3 spans 14 amino acids. Germline trimming cut 5 bases from V and 6 bases from J; bases unmatched to any gene: 9.

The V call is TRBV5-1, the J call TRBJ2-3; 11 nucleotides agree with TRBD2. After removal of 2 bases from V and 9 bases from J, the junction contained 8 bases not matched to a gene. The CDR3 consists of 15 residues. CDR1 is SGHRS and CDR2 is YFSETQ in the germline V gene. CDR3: CASSFSLLAGETQYF. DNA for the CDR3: TGCGCCAGCAGCTTCTCCCTACTAGCGGGAGAGACGCAGTATTTT.

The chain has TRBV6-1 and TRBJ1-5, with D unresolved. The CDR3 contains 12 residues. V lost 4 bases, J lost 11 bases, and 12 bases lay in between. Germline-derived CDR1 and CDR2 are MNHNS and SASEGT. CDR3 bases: TGTGCCAGCAGTGGAGACACCTCTGCCCAGCATTTT. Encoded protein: CASSGDTSAQHF.

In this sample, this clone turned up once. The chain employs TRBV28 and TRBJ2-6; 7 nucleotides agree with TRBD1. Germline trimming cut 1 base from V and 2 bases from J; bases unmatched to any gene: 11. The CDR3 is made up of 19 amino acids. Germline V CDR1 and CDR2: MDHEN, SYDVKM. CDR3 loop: CASSLLVRQGLAGANVLTF. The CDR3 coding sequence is TGTGCCAGCAGTTTATTAGTGAGACAGGGATTGGCTGGGGCCAACGTCCTGACTTTC.

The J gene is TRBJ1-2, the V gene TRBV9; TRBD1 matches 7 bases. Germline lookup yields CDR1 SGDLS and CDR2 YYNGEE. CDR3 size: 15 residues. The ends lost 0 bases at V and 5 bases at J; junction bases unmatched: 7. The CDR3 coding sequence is TGTGCCAGCAGCGTAGGAGGGACAGAATTTTATGGCTACACCTTC. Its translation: CASSVGGTEFYGYTF.

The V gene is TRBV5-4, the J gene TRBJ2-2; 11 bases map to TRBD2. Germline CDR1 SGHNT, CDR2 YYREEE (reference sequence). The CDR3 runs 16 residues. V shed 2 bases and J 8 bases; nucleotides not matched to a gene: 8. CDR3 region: CASSFGLAGGAGELFF. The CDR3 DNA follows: TGTGCCAGCAGCTTCGGGCTAGCGGGAGGAGCAGGGGAGCTGTTTTTT.

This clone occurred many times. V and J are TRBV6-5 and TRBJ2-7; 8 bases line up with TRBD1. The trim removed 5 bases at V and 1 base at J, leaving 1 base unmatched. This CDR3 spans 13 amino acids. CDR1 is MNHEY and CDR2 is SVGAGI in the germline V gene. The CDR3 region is CASSTGGSYEQYF. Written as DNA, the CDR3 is TGTGCCAGCAGTACAGGGGGGTCCTACGAGCAGTACTTC.

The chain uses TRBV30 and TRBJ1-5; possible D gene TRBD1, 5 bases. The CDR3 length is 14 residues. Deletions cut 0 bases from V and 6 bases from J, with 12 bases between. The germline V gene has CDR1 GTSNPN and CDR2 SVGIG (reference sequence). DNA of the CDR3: TGTGCCTGGAGTGTTATGGCGGGGCGTCAGCCCCAGCATTTT. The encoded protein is CAWSVMAGRQPQHF. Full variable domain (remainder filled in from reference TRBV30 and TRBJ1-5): SQTIHQWPATLVQPVGSPLSLECTVEGTSNPNLYWYRQAAGRGLQLLFYSVGIGQISSEVPQNLSASRPQDRQFILSSKKLLLSDSGFYLCAWSVMAGRQPQHFGDGTRLSIL.

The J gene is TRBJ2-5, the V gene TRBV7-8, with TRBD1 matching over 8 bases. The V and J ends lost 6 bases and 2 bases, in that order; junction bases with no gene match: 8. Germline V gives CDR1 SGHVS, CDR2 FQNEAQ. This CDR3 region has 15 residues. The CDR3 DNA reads TGTGCCAGCAGTCCAGGACAGGGATGGCAAGAGACCCAGTACTTC. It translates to CASSPGQGWQETQYF.

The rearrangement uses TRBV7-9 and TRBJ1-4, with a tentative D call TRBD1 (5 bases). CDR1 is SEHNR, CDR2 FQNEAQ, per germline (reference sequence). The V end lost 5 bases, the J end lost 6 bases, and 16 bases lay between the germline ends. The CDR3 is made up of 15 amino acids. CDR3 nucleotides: TGTGCCAGCAGCCTCCAAGGGACTGCGGATGAAAAACTGTTTTTT. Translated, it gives CASSLQGTADEKLFF.

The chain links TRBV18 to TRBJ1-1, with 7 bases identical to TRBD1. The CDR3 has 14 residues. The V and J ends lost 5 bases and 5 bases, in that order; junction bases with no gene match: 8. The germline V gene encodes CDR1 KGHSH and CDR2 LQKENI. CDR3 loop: CASSSAGGRTEAFF. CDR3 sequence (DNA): TGTGCCAGCTCAAGTGCAGGGGGAAGGACTGAAGCTTTCTTT.

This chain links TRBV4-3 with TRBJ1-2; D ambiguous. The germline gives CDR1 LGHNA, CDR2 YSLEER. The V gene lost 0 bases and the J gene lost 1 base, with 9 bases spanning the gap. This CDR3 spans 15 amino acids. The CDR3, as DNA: TGCGCCAGCAGCCAAGATTTGAACAGTAACTATGGCTACACCTTC. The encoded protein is CASSQDLNSNYGYTF.